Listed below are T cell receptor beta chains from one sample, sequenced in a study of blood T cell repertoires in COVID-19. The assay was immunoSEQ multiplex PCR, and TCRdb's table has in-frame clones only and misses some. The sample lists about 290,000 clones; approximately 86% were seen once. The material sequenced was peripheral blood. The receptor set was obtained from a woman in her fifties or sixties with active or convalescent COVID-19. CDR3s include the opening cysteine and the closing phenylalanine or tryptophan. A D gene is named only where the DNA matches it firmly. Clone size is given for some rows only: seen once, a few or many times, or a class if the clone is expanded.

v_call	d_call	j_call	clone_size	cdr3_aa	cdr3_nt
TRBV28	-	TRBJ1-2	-	CASSLAGAKYGYTF	TGTGCCAGCAGTTTAGCAGGCGCAAAGTATGGCTACACCTTC
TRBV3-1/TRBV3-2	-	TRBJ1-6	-	CASSHRSSYNSPLHF	TGTGCCAGCAGCCATAGGAGCTCCTATAATTCACCCCTCCACTTT
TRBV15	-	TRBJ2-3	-	CASRRDNLGDTQYF	TGTGCCTCCCGCCGGGACAACTTAGGAGATACGCAGTATTTT
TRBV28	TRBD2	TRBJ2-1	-	CASVKPGLARNEQFF	TGTGCCAGCGTAAAACCGGGACTAGCGCGGAATGAGCAGTTCTTC
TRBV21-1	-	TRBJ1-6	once	CACIPHNRGQDSPLHF	TGTGCCTGTATCCCCCATAATAGGGGGCAGGATTCACCCCTCCACTTT
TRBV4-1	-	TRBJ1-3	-	CASSQDPAGHSGNTIYF	TGCGCCAGCAGCCAAGATCCGGCAGGACACTCTGGAAACACCATATATTTT
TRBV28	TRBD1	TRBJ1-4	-	CASSSADRFATNEKLFF	TGTGCCAGCAGTTCCGCGGACAGGTTTGCAACTAATGAAAAACTGTTTTTT
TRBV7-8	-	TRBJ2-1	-	CASSLERGSWKGEQFF	TGTGCCAGCAGCTTAGAAAGGGGGAGTTGGAAAGGTGAGCAGTTCTTC
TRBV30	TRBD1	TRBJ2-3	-	CAWSVGTVTDTQYF	TGTGCCTGGAGTGTAGGGACAGTCACAGATACGCAGTATTTT
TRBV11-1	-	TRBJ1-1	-	CASSSWDLNTEAFF	TGTGCCAGCAGTTCTTGGGACTTGAACACTGAAGCTTTCTTT
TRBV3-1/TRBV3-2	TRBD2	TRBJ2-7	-	CASSQATRGRTSSSYEQYF	TGTGCCAGCAGCCAAGCCACGCGGGGGAGGACGTCAAGCTCCTACGAGCAGTACTTC
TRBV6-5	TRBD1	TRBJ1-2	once	CASRTDRDYGYTF	TGTGCCAGCAGGACGGACAGGGACTATGGCTACACCTTC
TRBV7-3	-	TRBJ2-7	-	CASSLEGRGLGEQYF	TGTGCCAGCAGCTTAGAGGGCCGGGGGTTAGGAGAGCAGTACTTC
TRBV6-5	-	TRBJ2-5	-	CASSYYRGGETQYF	TGTGCCAGCAGTTACTACAGGGGGGGAGAGACCCAGTACTTC
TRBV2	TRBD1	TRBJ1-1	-	CASSGGQAAFF	TGTGCCAGCAGTGGTGGACAGGCAGCTTTCTTT
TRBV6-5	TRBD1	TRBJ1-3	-	CASSYFGGGTDTIYF	TGTGCCAGCAGTTACTTTGGAGGGGGCACGGACACCATATATTTT
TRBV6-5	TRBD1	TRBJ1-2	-	CASSLGQYGYTF	TGTGCCAGCAGCCTGGGACAGTATGGCTACACCTTC
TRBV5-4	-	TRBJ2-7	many	CASSLDPDSLYEQYF	TGTGCCAGCAGCTTGGACCCCGACAGTCTCTACGAGCAGTACTTC
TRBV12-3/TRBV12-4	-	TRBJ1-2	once	CASSPGWNYGYTF	TGTGCCAGCAGTCCAGGGTGGAACTATGGCTACACCTTC
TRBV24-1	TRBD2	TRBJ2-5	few	CATRGSGETQYF	TGTGCCACCAGGGGTAGCGGGGAGACCCAGTACTTC
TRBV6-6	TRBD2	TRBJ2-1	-	CASSKGAGGYNEQFF	TGTGCCAGCAGTAAAGGGGCGGGAGGGTACAATGAGCAGTTCTTC
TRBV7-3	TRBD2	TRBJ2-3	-	CASSPGASGTTPDTQYF	TGTGCCAGCAGCCCCGGGGCTAGCGGGACCACTCCAGATACGCAGTATTTT
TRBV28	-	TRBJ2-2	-	CASSLLTPDTGELFF	TGTGCCAGCAGTTTGCTCACCCCGGACACCGGGGAGCTGTTTTTT
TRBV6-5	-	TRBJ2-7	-	CACSRSSYEQYF	TGTGCCTGTTCGCGGTCGTCCTACGAGCAGTACTTC
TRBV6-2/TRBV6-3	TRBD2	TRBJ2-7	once	CASSKPGLAVSYEQYF	TGTGCCAGCAGTAAACCGGGACTAGCGGTCTCCTACGAGCAGTACTTC
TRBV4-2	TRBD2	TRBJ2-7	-	CASSQDLAGVNEQYF	TGTGCCAGCAGCCAAGATCTAGCGGGAGTAAATGAGCAGTACTTC
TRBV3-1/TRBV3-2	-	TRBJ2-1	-	CASRLAVPSGEQFF	TGTGCCAGCAGATTGGCGGTTCCCTCGGGTGAGCAGTTCTTC
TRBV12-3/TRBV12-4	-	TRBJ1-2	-	CASSPLSYGYTF	TGTGCCAGCAGCCCCCTATCCTATGGCTACACCTTC
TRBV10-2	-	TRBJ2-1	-	CASSDTGARYSEQFF	TGCGCCAGCAGTGATACGGGAGCCCGCTACAGTGAGCAGTTCTTC
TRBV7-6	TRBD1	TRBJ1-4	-	CASSLAKFRGDEKLFF	TGTGCCAGCAGCTTAGCGAAGTTCAGGGGGGATGAAAAACTGTTTTTT
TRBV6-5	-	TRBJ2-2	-	CASRKQGASTGELFF	TGTGCCAGCAGGAAACAGGGAGCGAGCACCGGGGAGCTGTTTTTT
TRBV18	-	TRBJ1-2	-	CASLTSDSPYGYTF	TGTGCCAGCTTAACCTCCGACAGCCCCTATGGCTACACCTTC
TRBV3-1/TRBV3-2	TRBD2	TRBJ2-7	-	CASSQELGLAVYEQYF	TGTGCCAGCAGCCAAGAATTAGGACTAGCGGTCTACGAGCAGTACTTC
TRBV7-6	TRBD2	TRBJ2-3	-	CASSLGTSGFTDTQYF	TGTGCCAGCAGCTTAGGAACTAGCGGGTTCACAGATACGCAGTATTTT
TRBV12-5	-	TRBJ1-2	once	CASGPTIAPGYTF	TGTGCTAGTGGTCCCACTATAGCTCCTGGCTACACCTTC
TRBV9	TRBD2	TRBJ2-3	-	CASSVAGGGRGTDTQYF	TGTGCCAGCAGCGTAGCTGGTGGCGGGAGGGGCACAGATACGCAGTATTTT
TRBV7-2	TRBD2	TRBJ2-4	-	CASSLAASGILAKNIQYF	TGTGCCAGCAGCTTAGCGGCTAGCGGTATTCTAGCCAAAAACATTCAGTACTTC
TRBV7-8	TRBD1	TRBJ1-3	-	CASSLGGTGIVGNTIYF	TGTGCCAGCAGCTTAGGTGGGACAGGGATTGTTGGAAACACCATATATTTT
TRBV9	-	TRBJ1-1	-	CASSVSGLPNTEAFF	TGTGCCAGCAGCGTCTCGGGACTTCCGAACACTGAAGCTTTCTTT
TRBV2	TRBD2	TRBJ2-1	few	CASSGRQGLALQFF	TGTGCCAGCAGTGGTAGACAGGGACTAGCGTTACAGTTCTTC
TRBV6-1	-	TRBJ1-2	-	CASRPTGSNYGHTF	TGTGCCAGCAGACCGACAGGATCTAACTATGGCCACACCTTC
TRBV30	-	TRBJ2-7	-	CAWNRPDISYEQYF	TGTGCCTGGAACCGTCCTGACATCTCCTACGAGCAGTACTTC
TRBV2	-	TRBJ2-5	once	CASSEGLRVETQYF	TGTGCCAGCAGTGAAGGGTTGAGGGTGGAGACCCAGTACTTC
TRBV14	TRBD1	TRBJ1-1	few	CASSRLGQPNTEAFF	TGTGCCAGCAGCCGGTTGGGACAGCCGAACACTGAAGCTTTCTTT
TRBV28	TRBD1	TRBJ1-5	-	CASRQTGSNQPQHF	TGTGCCAGCAGGCAGACAGGGTCCAATCAGCCCCAGCATTTT
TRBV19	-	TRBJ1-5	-	CASSEFRQPQHF	TGTGCCAGTAGTGAATTCAGGCAGCCCCAGCATTTT
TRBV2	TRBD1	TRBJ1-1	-	CASRRTGLTEAFF	TGTGCCAGCAGGAGGACAGGGTTGACTGAAGCTTTCTTT